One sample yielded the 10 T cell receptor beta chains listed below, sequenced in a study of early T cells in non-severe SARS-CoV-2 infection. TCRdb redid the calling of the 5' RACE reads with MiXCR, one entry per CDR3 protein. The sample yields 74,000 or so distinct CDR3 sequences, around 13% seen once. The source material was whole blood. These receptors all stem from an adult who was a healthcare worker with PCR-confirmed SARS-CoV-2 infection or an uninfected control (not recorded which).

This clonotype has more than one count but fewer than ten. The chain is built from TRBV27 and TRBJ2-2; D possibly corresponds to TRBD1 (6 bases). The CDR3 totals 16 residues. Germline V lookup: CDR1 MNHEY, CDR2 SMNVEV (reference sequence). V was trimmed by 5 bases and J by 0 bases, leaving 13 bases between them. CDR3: CASSRGGYANTGELFF. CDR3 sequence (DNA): TGTGCCAGCAGTCGTGGGGGCTACGCGAACACCGGGGAGCTGTTTTTT.

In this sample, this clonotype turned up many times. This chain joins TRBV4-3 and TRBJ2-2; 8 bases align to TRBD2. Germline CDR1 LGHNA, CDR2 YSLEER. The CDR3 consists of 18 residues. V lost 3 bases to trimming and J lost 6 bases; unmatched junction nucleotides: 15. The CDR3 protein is CASSHSTVGLAGAGELFF. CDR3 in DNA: TGCGCCAGCAGCCACTCAACCGTGGGGCTAGCGGGCGCCGGGGAGCTGTTTTTT.

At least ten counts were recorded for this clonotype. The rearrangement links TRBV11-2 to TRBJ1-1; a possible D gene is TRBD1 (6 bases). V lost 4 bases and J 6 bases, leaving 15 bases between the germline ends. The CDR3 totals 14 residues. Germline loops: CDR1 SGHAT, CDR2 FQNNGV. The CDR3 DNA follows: TGTGCCAGCAGCTCAAACCCAGGGGATGCTGAAGCTTTCTTT. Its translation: CASSSNPGDAEAFF.

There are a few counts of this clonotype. The CDR3 region is CASSLYTRQSYEQYF. Written as DNA, the CDR3 is TGTGCCAGCAGTTTATATACTCGACAGTCCTACGAGCAGTACTTC. The chain couples TRBV27 to TRBJ2-7; D possibly corresponds to TRBD1 (5 bases). V lost 1 base and J 1 base, leaving 11 bases between the germline ends. This CDR3 comprises 15 residues. Germline V gives CDR1 MNHEY, CDR2 SMNVEV (reference sequence).

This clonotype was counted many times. In DNA, the CDR3 is TGTGCCAGCAGTAACCAGGGGGCTGGGACTGAAGCTTTCTTT. It translates to CASSNQGAGTEAFF. The rearrangement links TRBV6-2 or TRBV6-3 to TRBJ1-1; 8 nucleotides agree with TRBD1. Germline-derived CDR1 and CDR2 are MNHEY and SVGEGT. This CDR3 is 14 amino acids long. With 5 bases clipped from V and 5 bases from J, the junction kept 7 bases outside the gene matches.

CDR3 loop: CASRGSTGKAGNTIYF. The CDR3 DNA reads TGTGCCAGCAGGGGTTCGACAGGGAAAGCTGGAAACACCATATATTTT. The rearrangement uses TRBV28 and TRBJ1-3; 7 bases map to TRBD1. The CDR3 covers 16 residues. The J segment lost 2 bases and the V segment lost 6 bases, leaving 10 bases of the junction unmatched. From germline, CDR1 is MDHEN and CDR2 SYDVKM.

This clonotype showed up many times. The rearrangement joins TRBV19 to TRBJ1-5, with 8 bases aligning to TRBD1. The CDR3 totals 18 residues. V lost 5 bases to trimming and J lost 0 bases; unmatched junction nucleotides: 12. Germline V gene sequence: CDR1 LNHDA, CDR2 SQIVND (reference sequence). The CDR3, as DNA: TGTGCCAGTAGTCTCGACAGGGGCGCGTACTATAGCAATCAGCCCCAGCATTTT. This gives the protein CASSLDRGAYYSNQPQHF.

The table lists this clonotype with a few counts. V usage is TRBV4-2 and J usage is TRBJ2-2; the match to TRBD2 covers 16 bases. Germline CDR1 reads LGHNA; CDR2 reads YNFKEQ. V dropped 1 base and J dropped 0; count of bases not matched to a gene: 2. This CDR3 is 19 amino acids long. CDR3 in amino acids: CASSQVGTSGGANTGELFF. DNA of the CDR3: TGTGCCAGCAGCCAAGTCGGGACTAGCGGGGGGGCGAACACCGGGGAGCTGTTTTTT.

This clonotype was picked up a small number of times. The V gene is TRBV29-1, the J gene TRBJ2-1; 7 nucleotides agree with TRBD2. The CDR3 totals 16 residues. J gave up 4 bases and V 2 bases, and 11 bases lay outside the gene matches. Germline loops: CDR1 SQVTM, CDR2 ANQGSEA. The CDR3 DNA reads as TGCAGCGTTGAACTCCTGGGCGGGAGCACATACAATGAGCAGTTCTTC. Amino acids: CSVELLGGSTYNEQFF.

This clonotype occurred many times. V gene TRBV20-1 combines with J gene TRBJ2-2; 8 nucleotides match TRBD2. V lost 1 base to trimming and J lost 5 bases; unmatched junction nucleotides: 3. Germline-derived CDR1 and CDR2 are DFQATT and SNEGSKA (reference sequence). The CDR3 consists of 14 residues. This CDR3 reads CSARAGGQTGELFF. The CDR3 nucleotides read TGCAGTGCTAGAGCGGGAGGGCAGACCGGGGAGCTGTTTTTT.